Below, 18 T cell receptor beta chains from the same sample are listed, as sequenced in a study of read filtering for tumor transcriptome and immune sequencing. The library was built from about 400 ng RNA with molecular barcoded adaptors for alpha/delta and beta/gamma chains. TCRdb re-called the reads with MiXCR, one entry per CDR3 protein. The table has 100,000 to 150,000 distinct CDR3 sequences, approximately 13% seen once. The specimen was a population of CD138-negative cells sorted from bone marrow. Receptors were obtained from a donor at least 40 years old with multiple myeloma.

This clonotype was observed many times. The chain is built from TRBV6-5 and TRBJ1-5, with D tentatively TRBD1 (6 bases). V gave up 0 bases and J gave up 7 bases, with 19 bases separating them. CDR3 length: 17 amino acids. Germline values: CDR1 MNHEY, CDR2 SVGAGI. This chain's CDR3 is CASSYSFTGITEQPQHF. The CDR3 nucleotides are TGTGCCAGCAGTTACTCGTTCACAGGGATAACGGAGCAGCCCCAGCATTTT.

This clonotype was seen ten or more times. The CDR3 DNA sequence: TGTGCCAGCAGTCGACTAACTAGCGGGGAGCTGTTTTTT. It specifies CASSRLTSGELFF. V usage is TRBV28 and J usage is TRBJ2-2, with TRBD2 as a possible D gene (5 bases). This CDR3 comprises 13 residues. Germline lookup yields CDR1 MDHEN and CDR2 SYDVKM. Trimming removed 5 bases from V and 7 bases from J, with 11 bases in between.

This clonotype was picked up a small number of times. The chain recombines TRBV19 with TRBJ1-3, with 10 bases aligning to TRBD1. V was clipped by 4 bases and J by 2 bases; unmatched bases: 5. The CDR3 loop spans 16 amino acids. Germline CDR1 is LNHDA and CDR2 is SQIVND (reference sequence). The CDR3 loop is CASSTTGTGAGNTIYF. The CDR3, as DNA: TGTGCCAGTAGTACTACCGGGACAGGGGCTGGAAACACCATATATTTT.

At least ten counts were recorded for this clonotype. The rearrangement links TRBV11-2 to TRBJ2-2; the D call may be TRBD1 or TRBD2 (5 bases each). V shed 6 bases and J shed 0 bases, with 11 bases lying between them. The germline CDR1 and CDR2 sequences are SGHAT and FQNNGV. This CDR3 region has 15 residues. The CDR3 loop is CASSPGRSNTGELFF. CDR3 sequence (DNA): TGTGCCAGCAGTCCGGGACGTTCGAACACCGGGGAGCTGTTTTTT. Variable domain in full (rest from reference TRBV11-2 and TRBJ2-2): EAGVAQSPRYKIIEKRQSVAFWCNPISGHATLYWYQQILGQGPKLLIQFQNNGVVDDSQLPKDRFSAERLKGVDSTLKIQPAKLEDSAVYLCASSPGRSNTGELFFGEGSRLTVL.

Notes on this clonotype: The junction and the germline gene differ at one end; a read error may be behind it. The V and J genes are TRBV28 and TRBJ2-7; D not certain. The CDR3 spans 14 residues. Germline V lookup: CDR1 MDHEN, CDR2 SYDVKM. CDR3 DNA sequence: TGTGCCAGCAGTTTATGGTACACCAGCTACGCGCAGTACTTC. Encoded protein: CASSLWYTSYAQYF.

Comment on this clonotype: It may be a read error: a sequence one base away is much more abundant. V and J are TRBV30 and TRBJ2-3, with a weak D call TRBD1 (6 bases). The CDR3 is 16 residues long. CDR1 is GTSNPN, CDR2 SVGIG, per germline (reference sequence). The CDR3 DNA follows: TGTGCCTGGAGTGTACTCGGCAGGGGCCTTCCAGATACGCTGTATTTT. Encoded protein: CAWSVLGRGLPDTLYF. Using reference TRBV30 and TRBJ2-3 for the parts outside the CDR3, the full variable domain is SQTIHQWPATLVQPVGSPLSLECTVEGTSNPNLYWYRQAAGRGLQLLFYSVGIGQISSEVPQNLSASRPQDRQFILSSKKLLLSDSGFYLCAWSVLGRGLPDTLYFGPGTRLTVL.

This clonotype was seen only a few times. DNA for the CDR3: TGTGCCAGCAACCTCTACAGGAAGACAGATACGCAGTATTTT. It is translated as CASNLYRKTDTQYF. The V gene is TRBV2, the J gene TRBJ2-3, with D possibly being TRBD1 (5 bases). Looked up from germline, CDR1 is SNHLY and CDR2 is FYNNEI. V was pared by 7 bases and J by 3 bases, with 14 bases between. The CDR3 has 14 amino acids.

This clonotype was detected many times. The chain uses TRBV7-9 and TRBJ1-2; 7 nucleotides line up with TRBD1. Germline V gene lookup returns CDR1 SEHNR and CDR2 FQNEAQ (reference sequence). This CDR3 is built from 14 residues. V lost 5 bases, J lost 4 bases, and 7 bases stayed unmatched. CDR3 in DNA: TGTGCCAGCAGCAACGGACAGGTTGGCTATGGCTACACCTTC. This translates into CASSNGQVGYGYTF.

This clonotype was counted ten times or more. V is TRBV30 and J is TRBJ1-4; D may be TRBD1 (5 bases). In germline, CDR1 is GTSNPN, CDR2 SVGIG (reference sequence). The CDR3 loop spans 15 amino acids. The V end was cut by 0 bases, the J end by 0 bases, with 8 bases between. CDR3 in DNA: TGTGCCTGGAGTGTTTGGACACCAACTAATGAAAAACTGTTTTTT. Amino acids: CAWSVWTPTNEKLFF.

The chain links TRBV6-2 or TRBV6-3 to TRBJ1-1; a weak D match, TRBD1 (5 bases). This CDR3 region has 15 residues. The ends were cut back, 2 bases at V and 5 bases at J, with 15 bases in the middle. Germline CDR1 MNHEY, CDR2 SVGEGT. This CDR3 reads CASSYGGGERTEAFF. As DNA, the CDR3 is TGTGCCAGCAGTTACGGGGGAGGGGAGCGAACTGAAGCTTTCTTT.

Ten or more counts support this clonotype. The chain has TRBV11-1 and TRBJ2-1; TRBD2 matches at 10 bases. The junction had 7 bases not matched to a gene; V was cut back by 3 bases and J by 8 bases. The CDR3 runs 15 residues. CDR1 SGHAT and CDR2 FQDESV come from the germline V gene (reference sequence). The CDR3, as DNA: TGTGCCAGCAGCTTGGGGCTAGCGGGAGTATATGAGCAGTTCTTC. This codes for CASSLGLAGVYEQFF.

This clonotype was seen only a few times. A read error may account for a junction end that differs from germline. This chain links TRBV6-6 with TRBJ1-4; perhaps TRBD1 as D (5 bases). This CDR3 region has 13 residues. The V gene's germline CDR1 is MNHNY and CDR2 SVGAGI (reference sequence). The CDR3 nucleotides are TGTGCCGCGGAGGTCAGGGAGAGTGAAGAACTGTTTTTT. This gives the protein CAAEVRESEELFF.

About this clonotype itself: Since no conserved phenylalanine or tryptophan closes the CDR3, a read error is the likely cause. This chain connects TRBV4-1 to TRBJ2-5, with a weak D call TRBD1 (6 bases). The CDR3 sequence is 16 residues long. V was pared by 1 base and J by 5 bases, with 17 bases between. The germline V gene encodes CDR1 MGHRA and CDR2 YSYEKL. The CDR3 coding sequence is TGCGCCAGCAGCCAAGGTCCCATACCAGGGGAGGAGACCCAGTACCTC. Residues: CASSQGPIPGEETQYL.

This clonotype has at least ten counts. The rearrangement uses TRBV28 and TRBJ1-4, with D perhaps matching TRBD1 (5 bases). CDR3 length: 13 residues. The germline V and J ends were trimmed by 5 bases and 13 bases, with 17 bases remaining between them. CDR1 MDHEN and CDR2 SYDVKM come from the germline V gene. CDR3 region: CASSPGQGGVLFF. CDR3 nucleotide sequence: TGTGCCAGCAGTCCCGGACAAGGCGGCGTACTGTTTTTT.

This clonotype was picked up many times. The V call is TRBV12-3 or TRBV12-4, the J call TRBJ1-2; D may be TRBD1 (6 bases). This CDR3 contains 14 residues. V was cut by 7 bases and J by 3 bases, with 15 bases left in between. The CDR3 nucleotides read TGTGCCAGCATCTCCCGGGGGCAGGACTATGGCTACACCTTC. The encoded protein is CASISRGQDYGYTF.

Details on this clonotype: A read error may be the cause here, since a much bigger clone is one base away. The chain combines TRBV28 with TRBJ2-1; no reliable D call. Germline values: CDR1 MDHEN, CDR2 SYDVKM. The CDR3 is 15 amino acids. This CDR3 is CASSLYPSSYNGQFF. CDR3 nucleotides: TGTGCCAGCAGTTTGTACCCCAGCTCCTACAATGGGCAGTTCTTC.

Ten or more counts support this clonotype. The chain links TRBV18 to TRBJ2-7; maybe TRBD2 (5 bases). The germline V gene has CDR1 KGHSH and CDR2 LQKENI. V dropped 2 bases and J dropped 4 bases, with 9 bases sitting between them. The CDR3 runs 13 residues. The CDR3 protein is CASSPGLAYEQYF. CDR3 coding DNA: TGTGCCAGCTCACCAGGCCTAGCTTACGAGCAGTACTTC. The full variable domain, its missing parts supplied by reference TRBV18 and TRBJ2-7, is NAGVMQNPRHLVRRRGQEARLRCSPMKGHSHVYWYRQLPEEGLKFMVYLQKENIIDESGMPKERFSAEFPKEGPSILRIQQVVRGDSAAYFCASSPGLAYEQYFGPGTRLTVT.

This clonotype was found many times. The rearrangement joins TRBV27 to TRBJ2-7; TRBD1 matches at 11 bases. This CDR3 is 15 amino acids long. Per germline, CDR1 MNHEY and CDR2 SMNVEV (reference sequence). V shed 4 bases and J 3 bases; nucleotides not matched to a gene: 5. CDR3 loop: CASSSLGQGVYEQYF. CDR3 sequence (DNA): TGTGCCAGCAGTTCCCTGGGACAGGGGGTCTACGAGCAGTACTTC.